What follows are 28 T cell receptor beta chains derived from one specimen sequenced in a study of T cells in Graves' hyperthyroidism and ophthalmopathy. Regions amplified from RNA transcripts were the TCR beta CDR3 regions. The TCR CDR3 was amplified in a first-round RT-PCR using the HTBI primer set. In TCRdb, the multiplex PCR reads were re-called with MiXCR into one record per CDR3 protein. The sample has over 500,000 distinct CDR3 sequences, about 46% seen once. Input material: peripheral blood or thyroid tissue (not recorded which). The receptor set was obtained from an adult woman with Graves' disease, either hyperthyroidism or ophthalmopathy (not recorded which).

This clonotype appeared many times. CDR3 nucleotide sequence: TGTGCCAGCAGCTTTGGGACAGGGGGCAAATACTCTGGAAACACCATATATTTT. It specifies CASSFGTGGKYSGNTIYF. This chain connects TRBV7-9 to TRBJ1-3; TRBD1 aligns across 12 bases. CDR3 length: 18 amino acids. In germline, CDR1 is SEHNR, CDR2 FQNEAQ (reference sequence). After removal of 3 bases from V and 0 bases from J, the junction contained 6 bases not matched to a gene.

This clonotype was seen many times. This chain links TRBV5-1 with TRBJ1-4; TRBD1 is a possible D gene (5 bases). The V and J ends lost 4 bases and 7 bases respectively, with 17 bases between them. The CDR3 contains 15 residues. CDR1 SGHRS and CDR2 YFSETQ come from the germline V gene. This CDR3 reads CASSPMTGDGEKLFF. CDR3 in DNA: TGCGCCAGCAGCCCCATGACTGGGGACGGTGAAAAACTGTTTTTT.

This clonotype was recorded at least ten times. J is TRBJ2-5 and V is TRBV7-2; TRBD2 aligns across 11 bases. J gave up 5 bases and V 1 base, and 3 bases lay outside the gene matches. CDR1 and CDR2 from the germline V gene are SGHTA and FQGNSA. The CDR3 is 15 amino acids. The CDR3 protein is CASSLGLAGGETQYF. CDR3 in DNA: TGTGCCAGCAGCTTAGGGCTAGCGGGAGGCGAGACCCAGTACTTC.

CDR3 loop: CASSANRVGEKLFF. For the CDR3, the DNA is TGTGCCAGCAGCGCTAACAGGGTTGGTGAAAAACTGTTTTTT. The chain couples TRBV6-6 to TRBJ1-4; TRBD1 is a possible D gene (6 bases). V was shortened by 6 bases and J by 7 bases, with 15 bases between the two germline ends. The CDR3 loop spans 14 amino acids. Germline loops: CDR1 MNHNY, CDR2 SVGAGI (reference sequence).

This clonotype was counted at least ten times. The rearrangement joins TRBV24-1 to TRBJ1-5; D may be TRBD1 (6 bases). Per germline, CDR1 KGHDR and CDR2 SFDVKD. Between the trimmed V and J ends, which lost 1 base and 6 bases, there was a span of 9 bases. This CDR3 comprises 14 residues. The CDR3 protein is CATSDFRGGQPQHF. The DNA of the CDR3 is TGTGCCACCAGTGATTTCAGGGGTGGTCAGCCCCAGCATTTT.

This clonotype has a handful of counts. The genes are TRBV10-3 and TRBJ2-2; D might be TRBD1 (6 bases). Germline V gene sequence: CDR1 ENHRY, CDR2 SYGVKD. V was shortened by 7 bases and J by 6 bases, with 12 bases between the two germline ends. There are 13 residues in the CDR3. CDR3 bases: TGTGCCATCACCGGGCAGGGGTCCGGGGAGCTGTTTTTT. Protein product: CAITGQGSGELFF.

This clonotype came up once. The limits of the CDR3 on the DNA are not certain, so only TCRdb's listed CDR3 is given. This rearrangement joins TRBV19 to TRBJ2-2. Ends included, the CDR3 has 15 residues. CDR1 LNHDA and CDR2 SQIVND come from the germline V gene (reference sequence). The CDR3 loop reads CASSTRQRTPGSCFF.

The rearrangement uses TRBV24-1 and TRBJ2-2; 9 nucleotides align to TRBD1. Germline loops: CDR1 KGHDR, CDR2 SFDVKD. The CDR3 runs to 15 residues. The V and J ends lost 4 bases and 8 bases, in that order; junction bases with no gene match: 7. The CDR3 region is CATSEGTGFAGELFF. CDR3 bases: TGTGCCACCAGTGAGGGGACAGGGTTTGCAGGGGAGCTGTTTTTT.

The rearrangement uses TRBV2 and TRBJ1-2; D perhaps matches TRBD1 (5 bases). Trimming left V 6 bases short and J 3 bases short, with 17 bases between. Germline CDR1 is SNHLY and CDR2 is FYNNEI. This CDR3 contains 15 residues. The CDR3 region is CASRERWGVYYGYTF. The DNA for the CDR3 is TGTGCCAGCAGGGAGAGATGGGGGGTTTACTATGGCTACACCTTC.

The chain links TRBV29-1 to TRBJ2-7; 8 bases match TRBD2. CDR1 is SQVTM, CDR2 ANQGSEA, per germline. The CDR3 totals 17 residues. V lost 3 bases and J lost 0; bases outside the gene matches: 13. The CDR3 reads CSVDGLAGARSSYEQYF. The CDR3, as DNA: TGCAGCGTTGACGGGCTAGCGGGCGCCAGGAGCTCCTACGAGCAGTACTTC.

J is TRBJ2-2 and V is TRBV7-2; 8 bases agree with TRBD2. After removal of 5 bases from V and 8 bases from J, the junction contained 7 bases not matched to a gene. This CDR3 comprises 14 residues. Germline V gene lookup returns CDR1 SGHTA and CDR2 FQGNSA. The CDR3 region is CASSLSGAQGELFF. CDR3 coding DNA: TGTGCCAGCAGCCTTAGCGGGGCCCAAGGGGAGCTGTTTTTT.

Comments on this clonotype: One end of the junction varies from germline; a read error may be responsible. V gene TRBV10-3 combines with J gene TRBJ1-1; D is undetermined. Germline assignment: CDR1 ENHRY and CDR2 SYGVKD. CDR3 size: 17 residues. CDR3 in DNA: TGTGCCAGCAGTTACTCTTGGGTCTCAGGTAGGAACACTGAAGCTTTCTTT. Protein product: CASSYSWVSGRNTEAFF.

Regarding this clonotype: One junction end does not reproduce the germline sequence, and a read error may be involved. V and J are TRBV6-9 and TRBJ2-7; unclear D gene. CDR3 length: 14 amino acids. Germline V gene sequence: CDR1 MNHGY, CDR2 SVAAGI. The CDR3 DNA sequence: TGTGCCATCAGTGATATAGGGTGGGGCTACGAGCAGTACTTC. Translating it yields CAISDIGWGYEQYF.

This chain links TRBV5-1 with TRBJ1-4; D is uncertain. The germline V gene has CDR1 SGHRS and CDR2 YFSETQ. V was trimmed by 1 base and J by 4 bases, leaving 11 bases between them. The CDR3 sequence is 15 residues long. CDR3 loop: CASSLTRAGNEKLFF. The CDR3 bases are TGCGCCAGCAGCTTGACGAGGGCTGGTAATGAAAAACTGTTTTTT.

The rearrangement links TRBV19 to TRBJ2-6; D not resolved. Germline V gene data show CDR1 as LNHDA and CDR2 as SQIVND (reference sequence). The CDR3 runs 9 residues. V was cut by 5 bases and J by 18 bases, with 8 bases left in between. CDR3 sequence: CASSPDRTF. In nucleotides, the CDR3 is TGTGCCAGTAGTCCCGACCGGACTTTC.

The J gene is TRBJ2-7, the V gene TRBV10-3, with 10 positions matching TRBD1. The V segment lost 5 bases and the J segment 5 bases; nucleotides outside the gene matches: 9. This CDR3 comprises 15 residues. Germline-derived CDR1 and CDR2 are ENHRY and SYGVKD. The CDR3 here is CAISRQGAEGHEQYF. CDR3 bases: TGTGCCATCAGTAGACAGGGGGCGGAGGGCCACGAGCAGTACTTC.

This clonotype has more than one count but fewer than ten. The rearrangement uses TRBV25-1 and TRBJ1-6; D perhaps matches TRBD1 (6 bases). Germline-derived CDR1 and CDR2 are MGHDK and SYGVNS. Between the trimmed V and J ends, which lost 8 bases and 5 bases, there was a span of 10 bases. This CDR3 region has 13 residues. CDR3 sequence (DNA): TGTGCCAGCCGGGACATGGATAATTCACCCCTCCACTTT. Translated, it gives CASRDMDNSPLHF.

The V gene is TRBV9, the J gene TRBJ1-1; the D gene is possibly TRBD1 (5 bases). The CDR3 is 14 residues long. Germline V gene sequence: CDR1 SGDLS, CDR2 YYNGEE. V gave up 0 bases and J gave up 5 bases, with 11 bases separating them. The CDR3 DNA is TGTGCCAGCAGCGTAGATCCGGGGCGGACTGAAGCTTTCTTT. Translation: CASSVDPGRTEAFF.

A word on this clonotype: A much larger clone lies a single base off, so this may be a read error. The V call is TRBV12-3 or TRBV12-4, the J call TRBJ1-5, with a weak D call TRBD1 (6 bases). The germline V and J ends were trimmed by 7 bases and 6 bases, with 13 bases remaining between them. This CDR3 is built from 13 residues. Written as DNA, the CDR3 is TGTGCCAGCACGGGGGGGCAGGCTCAGCCCCAGCATTTT. Translating it yields CASTGGQAQPQHF.

The chain is built from TRBV4-3 and TRBJ2-5, with D possibly matching TRBD1 (6 bases). The CDR3 has 14 residues. Germline V gene lookup returns CDR1 LGHNA and CDR2 YSLEER. V was shortened by 7 bases and J by 1 base, with 13 bases between the two germline ends. CDR3 nucleotides: TGCGCCAGCAAGTCAGAGGACAGCCAAGAGACCCAGTACTTC. Translation gives CASKSEDSQETQYF.

This clonotype was counted between two and nine times. The chain couples TRBV2 to TRBJ1-1; no clear D. Per the germline V gene, CDR1 is SNHLY and CDR2 is FYNNEI. This CDR3 is built from 11 residues. The V end lost 5 bases, the J end lost 11 bases, and 12 bases lay between the germline ends. CDR3 nucleotides: TGTGCCAGCAGTCAGCCCGTGGGGGCTTTCTTT. Its translation is CASSQPVGAFF.

This clonotype was counted at least ten times. The chain couples TRBV6-6 to TRBJ1-4; 7 positions match TRBD1. V trimming: 6 bases; J trimming: 8 bases; junction bases outside the gene matches: 6. The germline V gene encodes CDR1 MNHNY and CDR2 SVGAGI (reference sequence). The CDR3 is made up of 13 amino acids. Here the CDR3 reads CASSRQGGEKLFF. In nucleotides, the CDR3 is TGTGCCAGCAGCCGACAGGGTGGCGAAAAACTGTTTTTT.

This chain links TRBV5-1 with TRBJ1-1; unclear D gene. Trimming pared 3 bases from V and 1 base from J, leaving 10 bases between. Germline CDR1 and CDR2: SGHRS and YFSETQ. There are 14 residues in the CDR3. The CDR3 protein is CASSSNAENTEAFF. CDR3 DNA: TGCGCCAGCAGCTCAAACGCGGAGAACACTGAAGCTTTCTTT. Using reference TRBV5-1 and TRBJ1-1 for the parts outside the CDR3, the full variable domain is KAGVTQTPRYLIKTRGQQVTLSCSPISGHRSVSWYQQTPGQGLQFLFEYFSETQRNKGNFPGRFSGRQFSNSRSEMNVSTLELGDSALYLCASSSNAENTEAFFGQGTRLTVV.

This clonotype was observed a handful of times. The V gene is TRBV2, the J gene TRBJ1-5; no definite D call. Trimming cost V 8 bases and J 8 bases, with 13 bases left between them. Germline V gene data show CDR1 as SNHLY and CDR2 as FYNNEI. CDR3 size: 12 residues. The CDR3 sequence is CASSGSRKPQHF. CDR3 nucleotides: TGTGCCAGCTCGGGGTCCCGCAAGCCCCAGCATTTT.

The chain couples TRBV9 to TRBJ2-5, with 9 positions matching TRBD2. Germline V lookup: CDR1 SGDLS, CDR2 YYNGEE. V gave up 0 bases and J gave up 5 bases; unmatched junction bases: 11. The CDR3 contains 17 residues. The CDR3 loop is CASSVAPAGGRHETQYF. CDR3 in DNA: TGTGCCAGCAGCGTAGCTCCAGCGGGAGGTCGCCACGAGACCCAGTACTTC.

This clonotype was detected many times. V and J are TRBV20-1 and TRBJ2-7; no definite D call. The length of the CDR3 is 10 residues. Germline values: CDR1 DFQATT, CDR2 SNEGSKA (reference sequence). V dropped 3 bases and J dropped 3 bases, with 3 bases sitting between them. The CDR3 is CSASGYEQYF. In DNA, the CDR3 is TGCAGTGCTAGCGGCTACGAGCAGTACTTC.

This clonotype was counted a few times. V usage is TRBV20-1 and J usage is TRBJ2-5; 8 positions agree with TRBD1. Germline V CDR1 and CDR2: DFQATT, SNEGSKA (reference sequence). The CDR3 sequence is 16 residues long. Unmatched junction bases numbered 15, after V lost 7 bases and J lost 2 bases. The CDR3 DNA follows: TGCAGTGTCGCTCCCCCGGGACAGGTCGATCAAGAGACCCAGTACTTC. Translating it yields CSVAPPGQVDQETQYF.

This clonotype was recorded many times. The gene calls are TRBV10-3 and TRBJ1-1; TRBD1 aligns across 9 bases. The V gene end was trimmed by 8 bases and the J gene end by 5 bases; junction bases not matched to a gene: 6. The CDR3 spans 13 residues. CDR1 is ENHRY and CDR2 is SYGVKD in the germline V gene. The CDR3 coding sequence is TGTGCCATCGGGACAGGGAGGGGAACTGAAGCTTTCTTT. Translating it yields CAIGTGRGTEAFF.